The T cell receptor beta chain described here comes from a study of blood T cell repertoires in COVID-19. Study at large: T cells, B-cell-depleted T cells, or PBMCs supplied cDNA or gDNA.

Germline CDR1 and CDR2: LNHDA and SQIVND (reference sequence). V lost 5 bases and J 5 bases, leaving 13 bases between the germline ends. CDR3 length: 14 residues. The assay was immunoSEQ multiplex PCR, and TCRdb's table has in-frame clones only and misses some. The table shows 70,000 to 95,000 clones, with around nine tenths occurring only once. J is TRBJ2-1 and V is TRBV19; possible D gene TRBD2, 5 bases. Sample: peripheral blood. The sequence derives from a woman aged 70-85 years with acute or convalescent COVID-19. The CDR3 spells CASSPRTGNNEQFF. Here the CDR3 DNA reads TGTGCCAGTAGTCCTCGGACGGGAAACAATGAGCAGTTCTTC.